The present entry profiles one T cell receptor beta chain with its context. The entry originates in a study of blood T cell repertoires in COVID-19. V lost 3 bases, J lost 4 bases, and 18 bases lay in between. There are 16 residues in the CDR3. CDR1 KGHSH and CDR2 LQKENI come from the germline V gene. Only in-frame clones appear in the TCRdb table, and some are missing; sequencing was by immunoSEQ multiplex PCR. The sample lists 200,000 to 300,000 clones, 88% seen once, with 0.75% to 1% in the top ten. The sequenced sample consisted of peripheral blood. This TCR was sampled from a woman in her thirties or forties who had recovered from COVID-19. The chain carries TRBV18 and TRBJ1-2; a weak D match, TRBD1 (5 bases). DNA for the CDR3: TGTGCCAGCTCACCCAGGGAGGTAGGGGCTGGCTATGGCTACACCTTC. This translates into CASSPREVGAGYGYTF.